The clone carrying this TCR beta chain has ten or more counts. Its specificity is unknown. The CDR3 runs to 18 residues. The V and J ends lost 3 bases and 1 base respectively, with 19 bases between them. Germline V gives CDR1 SGHAT, CDR2 FQNNGV. This record belongs to a study of T cell repertoires in cytomegalovirus infection. Study-level information: Matching HLA type, along with CMV infection, was indicated by public TCR beta signatures.

Findings of the study overall: HLA-C-restricted CMV-specific TCR beta clonotypes prevailed in the ex vivo response. Summed frequency of shared TCR beta families picked out CMV carriers who also had the relevant HLA.

Using its own MiXCR run on the reads, TCRdb lists one record per CDR3 protein. The sample lists approximately 340,000 distinct CDR3 sequences, approximately 32% occurring once. The origin of this receptor is a human donor in good health (CMV status not recorded). Some clones in this sample may be carry-over from other donors' samples. The sequencing used cultured PBMCs, collected from culture after CMV antigen stimulation. The chain has TRBV11-2 and TRBJ2-1; D is perhaps TRBD1 (7 bases). The CDR3 protein is CASSFLLRGQLSYNEQFF. The CDR3 bases are TGTGCCAGCAGCTTCCTATTGCGGGGACAGCTATCCTACAATGAGCAGTTCTTC.